The 14 T cell receptor beta chains in this list originate from one sample, sequenced in a study of response to subunit inactivated influenza vaccine. TCRdb itself ran the RT-PCR reads through MiXCR, one entry per CDR3 protein. This table holds about 500,000 distinct CDR3 sequences, 6% to 9% found once. The source was PBMCs from blood, collected less than 30 months after vaccination. These TCRs come from a man aged 50 to 69 who received an inactivated influenza vaccine.

This clonotype has only a few counts. The chain carries TRBV5-1 and TRBJ2-7, with 8 bases fitting TRBD1. This CDR3 has 15 residues. Germline V gene sequence: CDR1 SGHRS, CDR2 YFSETQ. Trimming removed 0 bases from V and 4 bases from J; junction bases left unmatched: 6. CDR3 region: CASSLDRGDSYEQYF. The DNA for the CDR3 is TGCGCCAGCAGCTTGGACAGGGGGGACTCATACGAGCAGTACTTC.

This clonotype showed up just a few times. The rearrangement links TRBV2 to TRBJ2-2; D unresolved. This CDR3 has 15 amino acids. CDR1 and CDR2 from the germline V gene are SNHLY and FYNNEI. Trimming cost V 6 bases and J 0 bases, with 11 bases left between them. The CDR3 reads CASRFQSTNTGELFF. The CDR3 region has the DNA TGTGCCAGCAGGTTTCAGTCAACGAACACCGGGGAGCTGTTTTTT.

V gene TRBV29-1 combines with J gene TRBJ2-5, with a tentative D call TRBD1 (6 bases). The CDR3 has 12 residues. V dropped 6 bases and J dropped 2 bases, with 10 bases sitting between them. CDR1 and CDR2 (germline): SQVTM, ANQGSEA. The CDR3 sequence: CSVRDTQETQYF. For the CDR3, the DNA is TGCAGCGTCCGGGACACACAAGAGACCCAGTACTTC.

This clonotype was seen a handful of times. This chain connects TRBV7-6 to TRBJ2-2; D call uncertain. Germline-derived CDR1 and CDR2 are SGHVS and FNYEAQ. V was pared by 0 bases and J by 7 bases, with 9 bases between. The length of the CDR3 is 14 residues. The CDR3 protein is CASSLASVGGELFF. In nucleotides, the CDR3 is TGTGCCAGCAGCTTAGCGTCCGTCGGCGGGGAGCTGTTTTTT.

The chain joins TRBV7-7 to TRBJ1-5; possible D gene TRBD1, 5 bases. Trimming took 8 bases from V and 5 from J, leaving 16 bases between them. CDR3 size: 14 residues. Germline CDR1 SSHAT, CDR2 FNYEAQ (reference sequence). The CDR3 protein is CASVGPGQDQPQHF. The CDR3 DNA is TGTGCCAGCGTGGGACCGGGGCAGGATCAGCCCCAGCATTTT.

The chain joins TRBV5-1 to TRBJ2-7; TRBD1 matches 9 bases. Trimming took 5 bases from V and 2 from J; bases not matched to a gene: 8. The germline V gene has CDR1 SGHRS and CDR2 YFSETQ. There are 15 residues in the CDR3. The CDR3 nucleotides read TGCGCCAGCAGGGTACCGGGACAGGGAGCCTACGAGCAGTACTTC. It translates to CASRVPGQGAYEQYF.

The V gene is TRBV12-3 or TRBV12-4, the J gene TRBJ2-7; maybe TRBD1 (5 bases). Trimming removed 1 base from V and 0 bases from J, with 10 bases in between. CDR3 length: 15 residues. CDR3 in amino acids: CASSLVGVGSYEQYF. The CDR3 nucleotides read TGTGCCAGCAGTTTAGTAGGGGTTGGCTCCTACGAGCAGTACTTC.

The chain recombines TRBV6-1 with TRBJ2-7; perhaps TRBD1 as D (6 bases). The CDR3 extends over 13 amino acids. Germline V gives CDR1 MNHNS, CDR2 SASEGT. Trimming removed 5 bases from V and 4 bases from J, with 12 bases in between. CDR3 loop: CASSTNQGYEQYF. CDR3 DNA: TGTGCCAGCAGTACAAACCAGGGGTACGAGCAGTACTTC.

The CDR3 loop reads CASSVGDRGPYGYTF. The DNA for the CDR3 is TGTGCCAGCAGTGTTGGAGACAGGGGGCCTTATGGCTACACCTTC. This chain uses TRBV25-1 with TRBJ1-2; TRBD1 aligns across 10 bases. Trimming at V came to 4 bases and at J to 5 bases, leaving 7 bases not matched to a gene. Per germline, CDR1 MGHDK and CDR2 SYGVNS. This CDR3 spans 15 amino acids.

The J gene is TRBJ1-1, the V gene TRBV3-1; no definite D call. The CDR3 covers 13 residues. Germline loops: CDR1 LGHDT, CDR2 YNNKEL (reference sequence). V was trimmed by 1 base and J by 6 bases, leaving 9 bases between them. The CDR3 bases are TGTGCCAGCAGCCAAGGATCCGTAGCTGAAGCTTTCTTT. Translating gives CASSQGSVAEAFF.

This clonotype was counted only a few times. The chain is built from TRBV30 and TRBJ2-7, with 11 bases that match TRBD1. Germline V gives CDR1 GTSNPN, CDR2 SVGIG (reference sequence). CDR3 length: 14 amino acids. V was pared by 2 bases and J by 6 bases, with 6 bases of the junction left unmatched. CDR3 loop: CAWSIGQGAGEQYF. The CDR3 DNA follows: TGTGCCTGGAGTATAGGACAGGGGGCCGGCGAGCAGTACTTC.

The sample holds many counts of this clonotype. J is TRBJ2-7 and V is TRBV4-2; 7 positions agree with TRBD1. CDR1 is LGHNA, CDR2 YNFKEQ, per germline. The V segment lost 0 bases and the J segment 2 bases; nucleotides outside the gene matches: 4. The CDR3 is 15 amino acids. The CDR3, as DNA: TGTGCCAGCAGCCAAGAACAGGGGACGACCTACGAGCAGTACTTC. Its translation is CASSQEQGTTYEQYF.

DNA for the CDR3: TGTGCCAGCAGCTCCGTGCATTCCTACGAGCAGTACTTC. Translating gives CASSSVHSYEQYF. The V gene is TRBV7-6, the J gene TRBJ2-7, with D unresolved. There are 13 residues in the CDR3. Deletions cut 4 bases from V and 1 base from J, with 8 bases between. Germline values: CDR1 SGHVS, CDR2 FNYEAQ.

There are a few counts of this clonotype. This chain links TRBV5-5 with TRBJ1-2; D gene ambiguous. There are 14 residues in the CDR3. CDR1 is SGHKS and CDR2 is YYEKEE in the germline V gene (reference sequence). Between the trimmed V and J ends, which lost 0 bases and 1 base, there was a span of 7 bases. For the CDR3, the DNA is TGTGCCAGCAGCTTGGGCAGGAATAACTATGGCTACACCTTC. Translated: CASSLGRNNYGYTF.